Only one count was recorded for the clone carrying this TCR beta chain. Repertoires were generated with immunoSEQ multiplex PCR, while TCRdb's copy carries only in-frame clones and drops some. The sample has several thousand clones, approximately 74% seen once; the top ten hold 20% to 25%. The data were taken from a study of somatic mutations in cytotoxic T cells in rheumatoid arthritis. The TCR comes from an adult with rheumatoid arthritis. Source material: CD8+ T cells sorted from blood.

The CDR3 here is CASSFAQGSGELFF. CDR3 coding DNA: TGTGCCAGCAGTTTTGCCCAGGGAAGCGGGGAGCTGTTTTTT. J is TRBJ2-2 and V is TRBV6-5; TRBD1 is a possible D gene (5 bases). This CDR3 contains 14 residues. Trimming cost V 4 bases and J 7 bases, with 13 bases left between them. Per germline, CDR1 MNHEY and CDR2 SVGAGI.